The clone carrying this TCR beta chain occurred once. This entry comes from a study of control samples from healthy donors and cancer patients. Germline V lookup: CDR1 MNHNY, CDR2 SVGAGI (reference sequence). The CDR3 is made up of 14 amino acids. With 4 bases removed from V and 0 bases from J, the gap between germline ends came to 4 bases. Sequenced by immunoSEQ multiplex PCR; TCRdb stores in-frame clones only, minus some. The sample records 150,000 to 200,000 clones, around 90% being singletons. The sample consisted of blood. This TCR was recovered from a man aged 30 to 45 in good health. This sequence joins TRBV6-6 and TRBJ2-6; D is unclear. The CDR3 sequence: CASSWYSGANVLTF. The CDR3 DNA reads TGTGCCAGCAGTTGGTACTCTGGGGCCAACGTCCTGACTTTC.